These T cell receptor beta chains were read from a single sample in a study of T cell responses to AZD1222 COVID-19 vaccine. Using immunoSEQ multiplex PCR, the repertoire was profiled, and TCRdb retains in-frame clones only, with some absent. This table holds 180,000 or so clones, 88% found once. Sequenced here: peripheral blood, sampled on day 0 of AZD1222 vaccination. The receptors were sampled from an adult in good health. Both conserved end residues are part of each CDR3. Fields, in order: CDR3 DNA, CDR3 protein, V gene, CDR3 length, D gene, J gene. The D gene is left open where the match is weak.

CDR3 DNA: TGTGCCAGCAGCTTAGGGGATTGGGGATTGAACACTGAAGCTTTCTTT; CDR3 protein: CASSLGDWGLNTEAFF; V gene: TRBV13; CDR3 length: 16; D gene: NA; J gene: TRBJ1-1
CDR3 DNA: TGTGCCAGCAGCTTGGAGCGGGGTCAAGAGACCCAGTACTTC; CDR3 protein: CASSLERGQETQYF; V gene: TRBV5-5; CDR3 length: 14; D gene: TRBD2; J gene: TRBJ2-5
CDR3 DNA: TGTGCCAGCAGTACCTCCTGGCGAACGGACATGCAGGCAGATACGCAGTATTTT; CDR3 protein: CASSTSWRTDMQADTQYF; V gene: TRBV28; CDR3 length: 18; D gene: NA; J gene: TRBJ2-3
CDR3 DNA: TGTGCCAGCAGTCCATGGGAGGGGCCCGGGGTCTACGAGCAGTACTTC; CDR3 protein: CASSPWEGPGVYEQYF; V gene: TRBV27; CDR3 length: 16; D gene: TRBD2; J gene: TRBJ2-7
CDR3 DNA: TGTGCCAGCAGCTTGGGCGCGGGAGGGGGTAGTACTGAAGCTTTCTTT; CDR3 protein: CASSLGAGGGSTEAFF; V gene: TRBV5-5; CDR3 length: 16; D gene: NA; J gene: TRBJ1-1
CDR3 DNA: TGCGCCAGCAGCTTGGGGCAGAGGAACACTGAAGCTTTCTTT; CDR3 protein: CASSLGQRNTEAFF; V gene: TRBV5-1; CDR3 length: 14; D gene: NA; J gene: TRBJ1-1
CDR3 DNA: TGTGCCAGTAGTATAGGAGGGGGGAGTCAGCCCCAGCATTTT; CDR3 protein: CASSIGGGSQPQHF; V gene: TRBV19; CDR3 length: 14; D gene: NA; J gene: TRBJ1-5
CDR3 DNA: TGTGCCAGCTCACTAACGATTCAGGAGGCCTACGAGCAGTACTTC; CDR3 protein: CASSLTIQEAYEQYF; V gene: TRBV18; CDR3 length: 15; D gene: NA; J gene: TRBJ2-7
CDR3 DNA: TGTGCCTGGAGTAGAACAGGGTCGTACACTGAAGCTTTCTTT; CDR3 protein: CAWSRTGSYTEAFF; V gene: TRBV30; CDR3 length: 14; D gene: NA; J gene: TRBJ1-1
CDR3 DNA: TGTGCCAGCTCACCACCCCTAGGGGGCTTTAAGGGGGCCAACGTCCTGACTTTC; CDR3 protein: CASSPPLGGFKGANVLTF; V gene: TRBV18; CDR3 length: 18; D gene: TRBD1; J gene: TRBJ2-6